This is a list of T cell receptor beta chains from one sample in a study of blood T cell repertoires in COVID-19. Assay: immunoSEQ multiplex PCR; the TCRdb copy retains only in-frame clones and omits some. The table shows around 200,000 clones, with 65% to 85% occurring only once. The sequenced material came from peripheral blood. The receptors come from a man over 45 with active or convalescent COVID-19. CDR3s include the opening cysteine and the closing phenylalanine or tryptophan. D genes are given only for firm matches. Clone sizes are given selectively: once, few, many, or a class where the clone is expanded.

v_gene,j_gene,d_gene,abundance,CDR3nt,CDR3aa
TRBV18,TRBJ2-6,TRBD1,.,TGTGCCAGCTCCCCCGGGACAGGGACCCTCTCTGGGGCCAACGTCCTGACTTTC,CASSPGTGTLSGANVLTF
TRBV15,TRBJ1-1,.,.,TGTGCCACCAGCAGAGATAGGCGGATAAACACTGAAGCTTTCTTT,CATSRDRRINTEAFF
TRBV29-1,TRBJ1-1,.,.,TGCAGCATCCCCGTGGCAGGGGAAGCTTTCTTT,CSIPVAGEAFF
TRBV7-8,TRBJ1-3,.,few,TGTGCCAGCACCGCGGGCTTCTCTGGAAACACCATATATTTT,CASTAGFSGNTIYF
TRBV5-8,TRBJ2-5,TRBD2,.,TGTGCCAGCAGCCCAGGGACTAGCAGCGGAGAGACCCAGTACTTC,CASSPGTSSGETQYF
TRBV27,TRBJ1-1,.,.,TGTGCCAGCAGTTTATACAGGGCCTATGAAGCTTTCTTT,CASSLYRAYEAFF
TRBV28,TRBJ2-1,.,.,TGTGCCAGCAGTCTAGGGGGAGGGCCAACTGAGCAGTTCTTC,CASSLGGGPTEQFF
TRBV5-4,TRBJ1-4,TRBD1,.,TGTGCCAGCAGCTCGGGACAGGGTACCGAAAAACTGTTTTTT,CASSSGQGTEKLFF
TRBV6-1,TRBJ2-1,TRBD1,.,TGTGCCAGCAGTGATGACGGACAGGGAATAGGCAATGAGCAGTTCTTC,CASSDDGQGIGNEQFF
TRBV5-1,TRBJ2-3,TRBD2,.,TGCGCCAGCAGACGGGGGGAGGTGACATTCAGAGATACGCAGTATTTT,CASRRGEVTFRDTQYF
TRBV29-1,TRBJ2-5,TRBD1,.,TGCAGCGTGACAGGGGGCGAAGAGACCCAGTACTTC,CSVTGGEETQYF
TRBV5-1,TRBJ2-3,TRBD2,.,TGCGCCAGCAGCTTGGGGACTAGCGGGGGTGAAGATACGCAGTATTTT,CASSLGTSGGEDTQYF
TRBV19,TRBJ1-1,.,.,TGTGCCAGTAGGACAGCCGGGAACACTGAAGCTTTCTTT,CASRTAGNTEAFF
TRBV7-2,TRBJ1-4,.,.,TGTGCCAGCAGCTTACGGAGTAATGAAAAACTGTTTTTT,CASSLRSNEKLFF
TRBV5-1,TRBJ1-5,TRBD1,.,TGCGCCAGCAGCTTGACAGGGGACCGTGGTCAGCCCCAGCATTTT,CASSLTGDRGQPQHF
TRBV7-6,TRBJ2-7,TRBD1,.,TGTGCCAGCAGCTTAGTACAGGGGGCCTACGAGCAGTACTTC,CASSLVQGAYEQYF
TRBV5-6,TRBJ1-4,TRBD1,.,TGTGCCAGCAGCTGGTTGGGACAGGCAACTAATGAAAAACTGTTTTTT,CASSWLGQATNEKLFF
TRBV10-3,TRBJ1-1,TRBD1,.,TGTGCCATTAATACAGGGGGCAGCACTGAAGCTTTCTTT,CAINTGGSTEAFF
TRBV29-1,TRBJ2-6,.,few,TGCAGCGTATGGGTAGGGGAGGCTGGGGCCAACGTCCTGACTTTC,CSVWVGEAGANVLTF
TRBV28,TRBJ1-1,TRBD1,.,TGTGCCACCTCCAACGCAGGGGGAATGAACACTGAAGCTTTCTTT,CATSNAGGMNTEAFF
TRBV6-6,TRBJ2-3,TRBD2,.,TGTGCCAGCAGTTACTCGGGGGGAGGGGCAGATACGCAGTATTTT,CASSYSGGGADTQYF
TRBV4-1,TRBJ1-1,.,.,TGCGCCAGCAGCCAGAGGAGGGGATACACTGAAGCTTTCTTT,CASSQRRGYTEAFF
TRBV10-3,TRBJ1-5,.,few,TGTGCCATCAGTGAGTCGGGCAGGGGCTGGCAGCCCCAGCATTTT,CAISESGRGWQPQHF
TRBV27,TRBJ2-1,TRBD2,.,TGTGCCAGCAGTCTACCGACGGGACTAGCGGGAGGGGGCTCCTACAATGAGCAGTTCTTC,CASSLPTGLAGGGSYNEQFF
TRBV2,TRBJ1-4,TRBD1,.,TGTGCCAGCAGGGACAGGCGGGGATGGAGTGAAAAACTGTTTTTT,CASRDRRGWSEKLFF
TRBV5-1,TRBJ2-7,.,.,TGCGCCAGCAGCTTGGTCGGTGGGAGCGCCTACGAGCAGTACTTC,CASSLVGGSAYEQYF
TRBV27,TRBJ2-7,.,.,TGTGCCAGCAGTTTATCCGGCGGGGGCTTCTCCTACGAGCAGTACTTC,CASSLSGGGFSYEQYF
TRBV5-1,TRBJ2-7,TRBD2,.,TGCGCCAGCAGCCAAGCGGGGGGGACGTACGAGCAGTACTTC,CASSQAGGTYEQYF
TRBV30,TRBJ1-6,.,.,TGTGCCTGGACTACTCCCGGTTCACCCCTCCACTTT,CAWTTPGSPLHF
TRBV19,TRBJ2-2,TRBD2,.,TGTGCCAGTAGTCGGGGGCAAGCGGGGGGTTCCGGGGAGCTGTTTTTT,CASSRGQAGGSGELFF
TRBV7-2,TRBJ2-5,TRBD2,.,TGTGCCAGCAGCTTAGCGGGGGGGCAAGAGACCCAGTACTTC,CASSLAGGQETQYF
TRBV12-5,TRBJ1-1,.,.,TGTGCTAGTGGTTTGGAAGGCAGGGGTGAAGCTTTCTTT,CASGLEGRGEAFF
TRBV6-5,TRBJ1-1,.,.,TGTGCCAGCGGGCAGACAGACGAAACTGAAGCTTTCTTT,CASGQTDETEAFF
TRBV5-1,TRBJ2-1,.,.,TGCGCCAGCAGCTTGGAACCCCCAGGGGTAGGGTCCTACAATGAGCAGTTCTTC,CASSLEPPGVGSYNEQFF
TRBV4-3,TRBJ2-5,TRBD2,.,TGCGCCAGCAGCCCACGATCGACTAGCGGGCCTAGAGAGACCCAGTACTTC,CASSPRSTSGPRETQYF
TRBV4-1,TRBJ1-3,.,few,TGCGCCAGCAGCCCCCGACACTTCTCTGGAAACACCATATATTTT,CASSPRHFSGNTIYF
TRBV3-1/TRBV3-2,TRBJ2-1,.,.,TGTGCCAGCAGCCGACAGTACAATGAGCAGTTCTTC,CASSRQYNEQFF
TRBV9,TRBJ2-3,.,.,TGTGCCAGCAGCGTCGCGGGGCGCACAGATACGCAGTATTTT,CASSVAGRTDTQYF
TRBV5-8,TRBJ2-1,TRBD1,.,TGTGCCAGCAGCCGCGGGACAGGGTGGTCCAATGAGCAGTTCTTC,CASSRGTGWSNEQFF
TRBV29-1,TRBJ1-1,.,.,TGCAGCGTTGGAAACATGAACACTGAAGCTTTCTTT,CSVGNMNTEAFF
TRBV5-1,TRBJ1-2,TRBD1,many,TGCGCCAGCACTGCAACCGGGACAGGTATTTTTGGCTACACCTTC,CASTATGTGIFGYTF
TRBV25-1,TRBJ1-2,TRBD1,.,TGTGCCAGCGGTCCGGGACAGGCTAACTATGGCTACACCTTC,CASGPGQANYGYTF
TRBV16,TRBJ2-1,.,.,TGTGCCAGCAGCCAATCGGACAGAGAGAGGATCTTC,CASSQSDRERIF
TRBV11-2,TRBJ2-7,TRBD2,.,TGTGCCAGCAGCTTAGATCGTAGCGGGGGCCACCTGGCCTACGAGCAGTACTTC,CASSLDRSGGHLAYEQYF
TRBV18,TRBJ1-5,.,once,TGTGCCAGCTCACCACAGGGGGTCAGGCAGCCCCAGCATTTT,CASSPQGVRQPQHF
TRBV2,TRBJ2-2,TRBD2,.,TGTGCCAGCAGTGAAAGGGGGACTAGCGGGACCACCGGGGAGCTGTTTTTT,CASSERGTSGTTGELFF
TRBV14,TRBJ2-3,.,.,TGTGCCAGCAGCCAAGGCAGAATTAGCACAGATACGCAGTATTTT,CASSQGRISTDTQYF
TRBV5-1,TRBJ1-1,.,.,TGCGCCAGCCACATCAGCGATTTGAACACTGAAGCTTTCTTT,CASHISDLNTEAFF
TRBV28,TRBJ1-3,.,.,TGTGCCAGCACCCAAAAATCGGGGAAAATATATTTT,CASTQKSGKIYF
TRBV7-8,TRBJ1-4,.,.,TGTGCCAGCAGCTTAGAGAGAACAACTAATGAAAAACTGTTTTTT,CASSLERTTNEKLFF
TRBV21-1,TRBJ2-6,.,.,TGTGCCAGCAGCAACCGGGACAGGGTCGAATCTGGGGCCAACGTCCTGACTTTC,CASSNRDRVESGANVLTF
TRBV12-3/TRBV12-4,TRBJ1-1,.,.,TGTGCCAGCAGATCCCAGGTGAACACTGAAGCTTTCTTT,CASRSQVNTEAFF
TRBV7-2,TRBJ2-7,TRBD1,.,TGTGCCAGCAGCTTAAGAGGGACAGGGGGACCGTCCTACGAGCAGTACTTC,CASSLRGTGGPSYEQYF
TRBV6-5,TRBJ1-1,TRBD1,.,TGTGCCAGCAGTCTAGGGGGCGCCTGGAACACTGAAGCTTTCTTT,CASSLGGAWNTEAFF
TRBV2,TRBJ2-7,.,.,TGTGCCAGCAGTCCCCAGGGGAGAACTCTTCTCTTC,CASSPQGRTLLF
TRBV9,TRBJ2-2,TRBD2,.,TGTGCCAGCAGCTCCAGTAGCGGGAGGATCGGGGAGCTGTTTTTT,CASSSSSGRIGELFF